This T cell receptor beta chain was sequenced during a study of cytomegalovirus exposure and HLA in healthy donors. Overall study: Earlier work reported 117 million unique TCR beta sequences from 180 million or so T cells. Study-wide results and limits: Common viral pathogens were later found to be apparently linked to several of the most significant clusters.

The PCR used 60 Vbeta and 13 Jbeta primers. Original processing methods: Roughly 10 million shared chains were among around 80 million unique TCR beta chains counted in a later analysis. TCRdb's table, derived via immunoSEQ multiplex PCR, lists solely in-frame clones and lacks some. V, J and clone size are taken as reported in that table, and D and trimming were inferred from the DNA itself. The table records under 200,000 clones, approximately 80% of them present only once. This clone appeared a few times. Its antigen remains unidentified. V lost 7 bases to trimming and J lost 0 bases, with 10 bases between them. The CDR3 is 14 residues long. The germline V gene encodes CDR1 MDHEN and CDR2 SYDVKM.

The receptor's source is a man aged 18-30 years in good health and CMV-seropositive. What was sequenced was PBMCs. The chain carries TRBV28 and TRBJ2-1, with a tentative D call TRBD2 (5 bases). CDR3 bases: TGTGCCAGCAATGGGGAGACCTCCTACAATGAGCAGTTCTTC. It translates to CASNGETSYNEQFF.